This T cell receptor (beta chain) is drawn from a study of T cell responses to AZD1222 COVID-19 vaccine. Study at large: Second doses that came at about 4 or about 12 weeks were put together.

Repertoires were generated with immunoSEQ multiplex PCR, while TCRdb's copy carries only in-frame clones and drops some. The table has about 120,000 clones, 80% to 90% seen once. In the case of this clone: Its antigen is still unknown.

The length of the CDR3 is 16 residues. Trimming took off 0 bases at V and 3 bases at J, with 12 bases between the two ends. The germline V gene has CDR1 SGHDN and CDR2 FVKESK. The study's findings and limits: Of the AZD1222 recipients, only five to seven were seropositive at baseline. Spike-spanning, vaccine-associated CD4 TCRs were dominant at 160-218 and 743-854. The donor cohort was predominantly white British with a female majority, and clonal diversity may have been underestimated.

The J gene is TRBJ2-1, the V gene TRBV14; D uncertain. The sequencing used peripheral blood, collected on day 0 of AZD1222 vaccination. The receptor was derived from an adult in good health. The CDR3 region has the DNA TGTGCCAGCAGCCAAGACGACTCCACTTTCTACAATGAGCAGTTCTTC. It specifies CASSQDDSTFYNEQFF.